This T cell receptor beta chain was observed in a study of T cells in Graves' hyperthyroidism and ophthalmopathy. Study-level information: Upon initial diagnosis and before any treatment, peripheral blood was collected. Study-level points and caveats: Most expanded thyroid clonotypes above 0.001 also appeared in blood.

Used for diagnoses were clinical symptoms, serum thyroxine and TRAb, thyroid ultrasound and orbital computed tomography. In the case of this clonotype: Its antigen is unknown.

Amplification of TCR beta CDR3 regions was performed using RNA transcripts as template. The HTBI primer set served for first-round RT-PCR of the TCR CDR3. TCRdb called the multiplex PCR reads again in MiXCR, with one record for every CDR3 protein. The top ten hold less than 20% of the sample, which has a few hundred thousand distinct CDR3 sequences, over 13% seen once. Sequences were obtained from blood. The receptor comes from a woman between 18 and 29 years old with Graves' hyperthyroidism.

In DNA, the CDR3 is TGTGCCAGCAGGGGGCCGGGAACAGGGGGGACGATGTTCTTT. It encodes CASRGPGTGGTMFF. The rearrangement links TRBV11-3 to TRBJ1-1; 8 nucleotides agree with TRBD1. With 6 bases clipped from V and 14 bases from J, the junction kept 17 bases outside the gene matches. The length of the CDR3 is 14 residues. Per germline, CDR1 SGHNT and CDR2 YENEEA.